The 11 T cell receptor beta chains in this list originate from one sample, sequenced in a study of shared clonotypes between healthy human individuals. Produced via immunoSEQ multiplex PCR; TCRdb's table is partial and in-frame only. The sample lists about 1.1 million clones; roughly 80% were seen once. The sample comprised memory CD4+ T cells from PBMCs. The subset was: CD45RA-negative fraction. The receptors come from a man between 18 and 35 years old in good health. Some clones in this sample may be carry-over from other donors' samples.

The V and J genes are TRBV7-3 and TRBJ2-7; 9 nucleotides agree with TRBD2. Germline V gene lookup returns CDR1 SGHTA and CDR2 FQGTGA. CDR3 length: 15 residues. V shed 2 bases, J shed 5 bases, and the junction held 7 bases outside the gene matches. CDR3 region: CASSLSAGGYNEQYF. In DNA form, the CDR3 reads TGTGCCAGCAGCTTATCCGCGGGAGGGTACAACGAGCAGTACTTC.

The rearrangement links TRBV11-1 to TRBJ2-7; possible D gene TRBD2, 5 bases. The V end was cut by 4 bases, the J end by 1 base, with 17 bases between. Germline CDR1 reads SGHAT; CDR2 reads FQDESV (reference sequence). The CDR3 extends over 16 amino acids. CDR3 in amino acids: CASSWAVERSSYEQYF. CDR3 nucleotides: TGTGCCAGCAGCTGGGCGGTTGAGCGGAGTTCCTACGAGCAGTACTTC.

This clone appeared a few times. The chain carries TRBV6-5 and TRBJ2-3; 10 positions agree with TRBD1. CDR1 MNHEY and CDR2 SVGAGI come from the germline V gene. The CDR3 has 15 amino acids. The junction had 1 base not matched to a gene; V was cut back by 2 bases and J by 2 bases. The CDR3 bases are TGTGCCAGCAGTTACGGGACAGGGGACACAGATACGCAGTATTTT. It yields the protein CASSYGTGDTDTQYF.

This chain uses TRBV9 with TRBJ2-3; 10 bases align to TRBD2. The CDR3 extends over 17 amino acids. From germline, CDR1 is SGDLS and CDR2 YYNGEE. The V segment lost 0 bases and the J segment 6 bases; nucleotides outside the gene matches: 10. The chain's CDR3 is CASSVAPSGRAPDTQYF. CDR3 nucleotide sequence: TGTGCCAGCAGCGTAGCCCCCAGCGGGAGGGCCCCCGATACGCAGTATTTT.

This clone was detected a few times. This chain links TRBV7-9 with TRBJ1-1; D is ambiguous. CDR3 length equals 15 residues. Germline-derived CDR1 and CDR2 are SEHNR and FQNEAQ (reference sequence). Trimming took off 1 base at V and 0 bases at J, with 9 bases between the two ends. The CDR3 coding sequence is TGTGCCAGCAGCTTAGGTGTACGGATGAACACTGAAGCTTTCTTT. This translates into CASSLGVRMNTEAFF.

The rearrangement joins TRBV7-2 to TRBJ1-3, with D uncertain. Germline CDR1 and CDR2: SGHTA and FQGNSA. The V and J ends lost 10 bases and 4 bases respectively, with 14 bases between them. The CDR3 contains 13 residues. The CDR3 bases are TGTGCCACCTCGGCAGTGATAGGAAACACCATATATTTT. Its protein product is CATSAVIGNTIYF.

This rearrangement joins TRBV6-5 to TRBJ2-1; no definite D call. Germline V gives CDR1 MNHEY, CDR2 SVGAGI. The CDR3 is 16 amino acids. The V gene lost 3 bases and the J gene lost 7 bases, with 19 bases spanning the gap. The CDR3 loop is CASSYTRTNPRNEQFF. The CDR3 DNA sequence: TGTGCCAGCAGTTATACGAGAACCAACCCAAGGAATGAGCAGTTCTTC.

The chain couples TRBV5-5 to TRBJ2-7; D call uncertain. V lost 0 bases to trimming and J lost 2 bases, with 15 bases between them. The CDR3 covers 16 residues. Germline V lookup: CDR1 SGHKS, CDR2 YYEKEE (reference sequence). The CDR3 is CASSLAVGSNTYEQYF. The CDR3 DNA reads as TGTGCCAGCAGCTTGGCCGTGGGAAGTAACACCTACGAGCAGTACTTC.

CDR3: CAWNNQGSQPQHF. DNA of the CDR3: TGTGCCTGGAATAATCAGGGTTCTCAGCCCCAGCATTTT. This chain joins TRBV30 and TRBJ1-5; D perhaps matches TRBD1 (5 bases). V lost 4 bases, J lost 6 bases, and 13 bases lay in between. The CDR3 contains 13 residues. CDR1 and CDR2 from the germline V gene are GTSNPN and SVGIG (reference sequence).

This clone was observed a handful of times. The chain combines TRBV27 with TRBJ1-2; 7 nucleotides match TRBD1. The germline gives CDR1 MNHEY, CDR2 SMNVEV (reference sequence). The J segment lost 4 bases and the V segment lost 6 bases, leaving 8 bases of the junction unmatched. This CDR3 is built from 14 residues. Here the CDR3 reads CASRQNRGGYGYTF. The CDR3 region has the DNA TGTGCCAGCAGACAGAACAGGGGAGGCTATGGCTACACCTTC.

This chain links TRBV19 with TRBJ1-2; perhaps TRBD1 as D (5 bases). Trimming left V 7 bases short and J 6 bases short, with 18 bases between. The CDR3 has 14 amino acids. Germline V gives CDR1 LNHDA, CDR2 SQIVND (reference sequence). For the CDR3, the DNA is TGTGCCAGTAAATTGAGGGACGGAGTAAATGGCTACACCTTC. Its translation: CASKLRDGVNGYTF. Filled out from reference TRBV19 and TRBJ1-2, the complete variable domain reads DGGITQSPKYLFRKEGQNVTLSCEQNLNHDAMYWYRQDPGQGLRLIYYSQIVNDFQKGDIAEGYSVSREKKESFPLTVTSAQKNPTAFYLCASKLRDGVNGYTFGSGTRLTVV.